Following are 24 T cell receptor beta chains from one sample sequenced in a study of persistence of HIV-infected CD4 T cells. Overlapping HIV-1 Gag 15-mer peptides at 0.95 to 1 ug per peptide per mL were used. Responding CD4+ T cells were sorted by upregulation of both CD40 ligand and CD69. Sequencing used immunoSEQ version 4 in survey mode. Repertoires were generated with immunoSEQ multiplex PCR, while TCRdb's copy carries only in-frame clones and drops some. The sample has about 20,000 clones, 50% to 70% seen once. Their cognate antigens are unknown. Sequencing was performed on CD4+ T cells sorted from PBMCs after approximately 19-hour stimulation, taken from a patient who received antiretroviral therapy. The receptors originated from an adult woman with HIV who was CMV-seropositive.

This clone was counted a few times. The chain joins TRBV10-1 to TRBJ2-3; D ambiguous. Germline V gives CDR1 WNHNN, CDR2 SYGVQD (reference sequence). The CDR3 consists of 13 residues. Trimming cost V 4 bases and J 4 bases, with 9 bases left between them. The CDR3 reads CASSAPQADTQYF. CDR3 DNA: TGCGCCAGCAGTGCCCCCCAGGCAGATACGCAGTATTTT.

The chain employs TRBV5-1 and TRBJ2-1, with D possibly matching TRBD2 (5 bases). V lost 0 bases and J 5 bases, leaving 12 bases between the germline ends. Germline assignment: CDR1 SGHRS and CDR2 YFSETQ. This CDR3 is 15 amino acids long. CDR3 protein: CASSLGGSDNNEQFF. The CDR3 nucleotides read TGCGCCAGCAGCTTGGGAGGGTCCGATAACAATGAGCAGTTCTTC.

Only a few counts were recorded for this clone. The chain uses TRBV9 and TRBJ2-6, with TRBD1 identical over 7 bases. The CDR3 length is 17 residues. The ends lost 2 bases at V and 1 base at J; junction bases unmatched: 6. In germline, CDR1 is SGDLS, CDR2 YYNGEE. For the CDR3, the DNA is TGTGCCAGCAGCGTCCAGGGACAGAGTTCTGGGGCCAACGTCCTGACTTTC. Encoded protein: CASSVQGQSSGANVLTF.

The rearrangement uses TRBV9 and TRBJ2-5, with D possibly TRBD2 on 6 matching bases. The germline CDR1 and CDR2 sequences are SGDLS and YYNGEE. V was pared by 3 bases and J by 0 bases, with 6 bases between. The CDR3 is 13 amino acids. CDR3 protein: CASSGDYQETQYF. The CDR3 nucleotides are TGTGCCAGCAGCGGGGACTACCAAGAGACCCAGTACTTC.

The V and J genes are TRBV6-4 and TRBJ2-1; D gene unclear. CDR3 size: 15 residues. Germline V CDR1 and CDR2: MRHNA, SNTAGT. Trimming pared 5 bases from V and 8 bases from J, leaving 19 bases between. CDR3 residues: CASSKWATTGDEQFF. The CDR3 nucleotides are TGTGCCAGCAGTAAGTGGGCTACGACTGGGGATGAGCAGTTCTTC.

V usage is TRBV18 and J usage is TRBJ2-1, with 14 bases that match TRBD2. The CDR3 has 17 amino acids. Trimming removed 2 bases from V and 7 bases from J; junction bases left unmatched: 7. The V gene's germline CDR1 is KGHSH and CDR2 LQKENI. The CDR3 region is CASSPVGTSGGRNEQFF. DNA of the CDR3: TGTGCCAGCTCACCAGTCGGGACTAGCGGGGGTCGGAATGAGCAGTTCTTC.

The chain employs TRBV29-1 and TRBJ2-2; D is uncertain. Germline CDR1 is SQVTM and CDR2 is ANQGSEA. V lost 7 bases and J lost 4, with 7 bases in between. This CDR3 region has 11 residues. CDR3 nucleotides: TGCAGCGCTCACCCCACCGGGGAGCTGTTTTTT. Amino acids: CSAHPTGELFF.

The J gene is TRBJ2-1, the V gene TRBV6-5; maybe TRBD2 (6 bases). Germline lookup yields CDR1 MNHEY and CDR2 SVGAGI. V was trimmed by 0 bases and J by 5 bases, leaving 11 bases between them. CDR3 size: 15 residues. The CDR3 DNA reads as TGTGCCAGCAGTTACTCGGCAGGGAGGAACAATGAGCAGTTCTTC. Protein sequence: CASSYSAGRNNEQFF.

The genes are TRBV27 and TRBJ2-3; perhaps TRBD1 as D (7 bases). V shed 6 bases and J shed 6 bases, with 10 bases lying between them. The CDR3 loop spans 12 amino acids. Looked up from germline, CDR1 is MNHEY and CDR2 is SMNVEV (reference sequence). CDR3 sequence: CASSPGGDTQYF. CDR3 nucleotide sequence: TGTGCCAGCAGCCCAGGGGGGGATACGCAGTATTTT.

This CDR3 is CASSVGRDTEAFF. DNA for the CDR3: TGCGCCAGCAGCGTCGGACGGGACACTGAAGCTTTCTTT. The rearrangement joins TRBV5-1 to TRBJ1-1; no clear D. CDR1 and CDR2 from the germline V gene are SGHRS and YFSETQ. V was pared by 4 bases and J by 3 bases, with 10 bases between. The CDR3 extends over 13 amino acids.

Only a few counts were recorded for this clone. The chain has TRBV5-4 and TRBJ1-1; perhaps TRBD1 as D (5 bases). CDR1 and CDR2 from the germline V gene are SGHNT and YYREEE (reference sequence). Trimming shortened V by 0 bases and J by 6 bases, and 12 bases separated the two germline ends. The CDR3 has 14 residues. The CDR3 protein is CASSLGTGFAEAFF. In DNA form, the CDR3 reads TGTGCCAGCAGCTTGGGTACAGGCTTCGCTGAAGCTTTCTTT. Full variable domain (remainder filled in from reference TRBV5-4 and TRBJ1-1): ETGVTQSPTHLIKTRGQQVTLRCSSQSGHNTVSWYQQALGQGPQFIFQYYREEENGRGNFPPRFSGLQFPNYSSELNVNALELDDSALYLCASSLGTGFAEAFFGQGTRLTVV.

The chain joins TRBV5-1 to TRBJ2-1; a weak D match, TRBD2 (6 bases). The germline V and J ends were trimmed by 7 bases and 2 bases, with 13 bases remaining between them. The CDR3 consists of 14 residues. CDR1 is SGHRS, CDR2 YFSETQ, per germline. The CDR3 DNA reads TGCGCCAGCCAATCTAGCGTTGCCTACAATGAGCAGTTCTTC. Its translation is CASQSSVAYNEQFF.

The chain has TRBV5-1 and TRBJ2-7; D is possibly TRBD1 (5 bases). V was trimmed by 0 bases and J by 5 bases, leaving 12 bases between them. This CDR3 region has 14 residues. The germline CDR1 and CDR2 sequences are SGHRS and YFSETQ. The CDR3 DNA is TGCGCCAGCAGCTTGGAGGCAGGGTCCCACGAGCAGTACTTC. Protein sequence: CASSLEAGSHEQYF.

The chain uses TRBV5-1 and TRBJ2-5; D ambiguous. V lost 6 bases and J 1 base, leaving 10 bases between the germline ends. CDR3 size: 13 residues. Per the germline V gene, CDR1 is SGHRS and CDR2 is YFSETQ. The CDR3 loop is CASKYGIQETQYF. As DNA, the CDR3 is TGCGCCAGCAAGTATGGTATCCAAGAGACCCAGTACTTC.

V usage is TRBV3-1 (or the pseudogene TRBV3-2) and J usage is TRBJ2-1; 12 bases are a match to TRBD1. This CDR3 is 15 amino acids long. Germline V gene lookup returns CDR1 LGHDT and CDR2 YNNKEL (reference sequence). Trimming took 5 bases from V and 8 from J; bases not matched to a gene: 7. DNA for the CDR3: TGTGCCAGCAGCTTACCGGGACAGGGGGCATATGAGCAGTTCTTC. It specifies CASSLPGQGAYEQFF.

The chain is built from TRBV5-1 and TRBJ2-6; 7 bases are a match to TRBD1. V gave up 4 bases and J gave up 2 bases; unmatched junction bases: 6. The germline V gene has CDR1 SGHRS and CDR2 YFSETQ. There are 16 residues in the CDR3. CDR3 sequence (DNA): TGCGCCAGCAGCCATTGGGACAGTGCTGGGGCCAACGTCCTGACTTTC. Amino acid sequence: CASSHWDSAGANVLTF.

V is TRBV12-3 or TRBV12-4 and J is TRBJ1-3; D is ambiguous. The V and J ends lost 3 bases and 4 bases respectively, with 1 base between them. The CDR3 loop spans 11 amino acids. The chain's CDR3 is CASSLGNTIYF. The CDR3 bases are TGTGCCAGCAGTTTGGGAAACACCATATATTTT.

The chain is built from TRBV6-1 and TRBJ1-1; unclear D gene. V lost 6 bases to trimming and J lost 1 base, with 9 bases between them. Germline V CDR1 and CDR2: MNHNS, SASEGT. The CDR3 consists of 13 residues. CDR3 DNA: TGTGCCAGCAGCCCTGACTGGAACACTGAAGCTTTCTTT. Translated: CASSPDWNTEAFF.

This clone is a singleton in its sample. This sequence joins TRBV28 and TRBJ2-7, with unresolved D. CDR3 length: 14 amino acids. CDR1 and CDR2 from the germline V gene are MDHEN and SYDVKM. The V end lost 7 bases, the J end lost 5 bases, and 18 bases lay between the germline ends. Here the CDR3 reads CASIGRGSVDEQYF. For the CDR3, the DNA is TGTGCCAGCATAGGCAGAGGATCAGTGGACGAGCAGTACTTC.

This clone was observed a few times. V gene TRBV5-8 combines with J gene TRBJ1-6; 7 bases agree with TRBD1. The CDR3 is 16 amino acids. After removal of 4 bases from V and 6 bases from J, the junction contained 10 bases not matched to a gene. Germline lookup yields CDR1 SGHTS and CDR2 YDEGEE. CDR3 residues: CASSPGTARFNSPLHF. The CDR3 coding sequence is TGTGCCAGCAGCCCGGGGACAGCGCGATTTAATTCACCCCTCCACTTT.

This clone has a single count. Other DNA sequences from this sample encode an identical CDR3 as well. This chain connects TRBV6-5 to TRBJ1-1; D remains ambiguous. Germline V gene data show CDR1 as MNHEY and CDR2 as SVGAGI. CDR3 size: 12 residues. Trimming took off 2 bases at V and 5 bases at J, with 6 bases between the two ends. The CDR3 reads CASSYGGTEAFF. The CDR3 nucleotides read TGTGCCAGCAGTTACGGAGGGACTGAAGCTTTCTTT.

This chain links TRBV30 with TRBJ1-5; the D gene is possibly TRBD1 (6 bases). The CDR3 sequence is 14 residues long. Germline V lookup: CDR1 GTSNPN, CDR2 SVGIG (reference sequence). Trimming pared 0 bases from V and 9 bases from J, leaving 15 bases between. Here the CDR3 DNA reads TGTGCCTGGAGTGTAGAGGGGGACGGCGGGCCCCAGCATTTT. Translated, it gives CAWSVEGDGGPQHF.

The genes are TRBV2 and TRBJ2-1; 7 nucleotides align to TRBD2. This CDR3 is 14 amino acids long. The J segment lost 6 bases and the V segment lost 8 bases, leaving 10 bases of the junction unmatched. Per the germline V gene, CDR1 is SNHLY and CDR2 is FYNNEI. This CDR3 is CASQSGGGFNEQFF. CDR3 sequence (DNA): TGTGCCAGCCAGTCGGGGGGAGGTTTCAATGAGCAGTTCTTC.

The table lists this clone with a few counts. The chain joins TRBV3-1 (or the pseudogene TRBV3-2) to TRBJ2-5, with D tentatively TRBD2 (6 bases). V was shortened by 1 base and J by 1 base, with 13 bases between the two germline ends. The CDR3 length is 16 residues. Germline CDR1 reads LGHDT; CDR2 reads YNNKEL (reference sequence). The CDR3 loop reads CASSQGRGWFQETQYF. The CDR3 bases are TGTGCCAGCAGCCAAGGTCGGGGGTGGTTCCAAGAGACCCAGTACTTC.